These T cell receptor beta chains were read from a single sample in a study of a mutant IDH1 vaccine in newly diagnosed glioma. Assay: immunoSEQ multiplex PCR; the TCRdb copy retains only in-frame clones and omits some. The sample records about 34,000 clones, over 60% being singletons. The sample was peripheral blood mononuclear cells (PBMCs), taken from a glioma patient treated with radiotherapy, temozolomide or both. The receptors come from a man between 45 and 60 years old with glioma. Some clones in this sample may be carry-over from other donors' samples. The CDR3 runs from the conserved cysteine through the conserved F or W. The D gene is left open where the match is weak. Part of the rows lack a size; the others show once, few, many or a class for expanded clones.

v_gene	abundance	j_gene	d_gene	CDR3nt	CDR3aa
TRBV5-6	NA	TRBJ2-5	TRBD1	TGTGCCAGCAGCTTGGCGGGGACAGGGTGGTTTGAGACCCAGTACTTC	CASSLAGTGWFETQYF
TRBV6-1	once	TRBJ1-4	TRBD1	TGTGCCAGCAGAAATTACGGACAGGCTAATGAAAAACTGTTTTTT	CASRNYGQANEKLFF
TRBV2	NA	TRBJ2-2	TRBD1	TGTGCCAGCAGCGACGGGACAGGGAGAATCACCGGGGAGCTGTTTTTT	CASSDGTGRITGELFF
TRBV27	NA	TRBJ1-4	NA	TGTGCCAGCAGTCCCAGGGTCGGGTCGGGTAATGAAAAACTGTTTTTT	CASSPRVGSGNEKLFF
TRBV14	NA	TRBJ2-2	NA	TGTGCCAGCAGCCTCCTTATGGGACAACCCACCGGGGAGCTGTTTTTT	CASSLLMGQPTGELFF
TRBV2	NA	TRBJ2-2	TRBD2	TGTGCCAGCAGTTCCTCTGGCGGGGGGATCACCGGGGAGCTGTTTTTT	CASSSSGGGITGELFF
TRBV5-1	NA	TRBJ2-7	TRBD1	TGCGCCAGCAGCTGGACAGGGGTCTACGAGCAGTACTTC	CASSWTGVYEQYF
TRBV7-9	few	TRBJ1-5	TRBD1	TGTGCCAGCAGCTCGGGACAGGGCAATCAGCCCCAGCATTTT	CASSSGQGNQPQHF
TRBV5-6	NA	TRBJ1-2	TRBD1	TGTGCCAGCAGCTTGGGACAGGGGGAAGCTAACTATGGCTACACCTTC	CASSLGQGEANYGYTF
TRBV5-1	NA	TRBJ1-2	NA	TGCGCCAGCAGCTTGGAGTTTGGGCAGCAGTTTCGATTCTATGGCTACACCTTC	CASSLEFGQQFRFYGYTF
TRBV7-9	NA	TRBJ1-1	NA	TGTGCCAGCAAGGTCTCACTGGGCACTGAAGCTTTCTTT	CASKVSLGTEAFF
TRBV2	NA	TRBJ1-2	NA	TGTGCCAGCTGGAGAGATGGCTACACCTTC	CASWRDGYTF
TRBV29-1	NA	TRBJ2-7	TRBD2	TGCAGCGGGGCGGGTCGAGCGGGAGCGGTCCACGAGCAGTACTTC	CSGAGRAGAVHEQYF
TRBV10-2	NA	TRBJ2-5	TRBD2	TGCGCCAGCAGTCCAACTAGCGGCCAAGAGACCCAGTACTTC	CASSPTSGQETQYF
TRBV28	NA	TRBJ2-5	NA	TGTGCCAGCAGATGGGGCAATCTAGAGACCCAGTACTTC	CASRWGNLETQYF
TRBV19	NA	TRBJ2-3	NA	TGTGCCAGTATGTCCTCGGGACCCCTAAGGTCAGATACGCAGTATTTT	CASMSSGPLRSDTQYF
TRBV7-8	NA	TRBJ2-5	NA	TGTGCCAGCAGCCGCGTGGGGGCGAGAGACGCCCAGTACTTC	CASSRVGARDAQYF
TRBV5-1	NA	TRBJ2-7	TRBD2	TGCGCCAGCAGCCCGCGCTTAGCGGGAGGCTCCTACGAGCAGTACTTC	CASSPRLAGGSYEQYF
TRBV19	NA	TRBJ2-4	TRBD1	TGTGCCAGTAGGACAGGGGAAAACATTCAGTACTTC	CASRTGENIQYF
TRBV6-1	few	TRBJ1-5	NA	TGTGCCAGCAGTGAAAGTGGTGGAAATCAGCCCCAGCATTTT	CASSESGGNQPQHF
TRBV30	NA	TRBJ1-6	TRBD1	TGTGCCTGGAGTTTTCGACAGGGCCATTCACCCCTCCACTTT	CAWSFRQGHSPLHF
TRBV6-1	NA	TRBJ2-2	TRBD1	TGTGCCAGCCAAGGACAGGGTCGGACCGGGGAGCTGTTTTTT	CASQGQGRTGELFF
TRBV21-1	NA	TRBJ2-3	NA	TGTGCCAGCAGCAAAGTGAGGGAATTTTGTGATACGCAGTATTTT	CASSKVREFCDTQYF
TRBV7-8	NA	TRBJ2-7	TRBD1	TGTGCCAGCAGCTTAGTAACGAGACAGGGGAATCCCTACGAGCAGTACTTC	CASSLVTRQGNPYEQYF
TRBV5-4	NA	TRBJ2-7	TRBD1	TGTGCCAGCAGCTTGACAGGGGGCTACGAGCAGTACTTC	CASSLTGGYEQYF
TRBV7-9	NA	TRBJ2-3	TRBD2	TGTGCCAGCAGCCCCCTTTCGGGAGGGCCTTTAGATACGCAGTATTTT	CASSPLSGGPLDTQYF
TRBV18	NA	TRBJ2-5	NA	TGTGCCAGCTCACTCCGGGCCTCTAAAGAGACCCAGTACTTC	CASSLRASKETQYF
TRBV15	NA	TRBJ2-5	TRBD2	TGTGCCACCAGCTTTCTTAGCGGGAGCGGAGAGACCCAGTACTTC	CATSFLSGSGETQYF
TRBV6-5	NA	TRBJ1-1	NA	TGTGCCAGCAGCCTCCTGGGGAGAGAGAACACTGAAGCTTTCTTT	CASSLLGRENTEAFF
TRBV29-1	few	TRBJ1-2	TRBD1	TGCAGCGTTGAAGGGAAGGGGGCGGATGGCTACACCTTC	CSVEGKGADGYTF
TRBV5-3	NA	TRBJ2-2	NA	TGTGCCAGAAGCTTGATGGTCGGGAGCACCGGGGAGCTGTTTTTT	CARSLMVGSTGELFF
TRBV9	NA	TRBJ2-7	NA	TGTGCCAGCAGCGTAGTTCCAGGGCCGGGCGAGCAGTACTTC	CASSVVPGPGEQYF
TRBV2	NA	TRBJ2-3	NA	TGTGCCAGCAGAGAGAGGGGAGCAAAGCTAACTAGCACAGATACGCAGTATTTT	CASRERGAKLTSTDTQYF
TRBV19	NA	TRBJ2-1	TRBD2	TGTGCCAGTAGTGTCTCTAGCGGGAGGGCCCTGGAGCAGTTCTTC	CASSVSSGRALEQFF
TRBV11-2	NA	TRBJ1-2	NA	TGTGCCAGCAGCTTAGGGCAGAACTATGGCTACACCTTC	CASSLGQNYGYTF
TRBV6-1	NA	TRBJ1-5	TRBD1	TGTGCCAGCAGTTTTTGGGACAGGGAAAATCAGCCCCAGCATTTT	CASSFWDRENQPQHF
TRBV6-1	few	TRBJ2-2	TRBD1	TGTGCCAGCAGTGAGGGACAGGAGGCCGGGGAGCTGTTTTTT	CASSEGQEAGELFF
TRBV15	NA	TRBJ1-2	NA	TGTGCCACCAGCAGGACGCTGGAGTATGGCTACACCTTC	CATSRTLEYGYTF
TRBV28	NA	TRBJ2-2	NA	TGTGCCAGCAGTACGAATCGCGGCCAGCCCGGGGAGCTGTTTTTT	CASSTNRGQPGELFF
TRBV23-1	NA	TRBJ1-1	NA	TGCGCCAGCACCCATCTGTGGTTCTTTAGGTTCACTGAAGCTTTCTTT	CASTHLWFFRFTEAFF
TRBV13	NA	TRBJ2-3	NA	TGTGCCAGCAGCTTTCCTAGCGTAGATACGCAGTATTTT	CASSFPSVDTQYF
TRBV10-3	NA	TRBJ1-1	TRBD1	TGTGCCATCAGTGCCAGGGACAGCACTGAAGCTTTCTTT	CAISARDSTEAFF
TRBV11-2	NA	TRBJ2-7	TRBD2	TGTGCCAGCACCCTTACCCTAGCGGGCGTATCCTACGAGCAGTACTTC	CASTLTLAGVSYEQYF
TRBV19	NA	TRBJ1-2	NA	TGTGCCAGTACTCATCAGGGAAATTTCTATGGCTACACCTTC	CASTHQGNFYGYTF
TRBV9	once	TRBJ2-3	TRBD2	TGTGCCAGCAGCGTAGCTGGGCGGGGGGTGAGCACAGATACGCAGTATTTT	CASSVAGRGVSTDTQYF
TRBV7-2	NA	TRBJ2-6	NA	TGTGCCAGCGGTCAAGATGGGGCCAACGTCCTGACTTTC	CASGQDGANVLTF
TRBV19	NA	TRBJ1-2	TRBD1	TGTGCCAGTAGTAGCCTTGGACAGGGACATGGCTACACCTTC	CASSSLGQGHGYTF
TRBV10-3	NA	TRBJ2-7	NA	TGTGCCATCAAGGCGGGGTCCTACGAGCAGTACTTC	CAIKAGSYEQYF
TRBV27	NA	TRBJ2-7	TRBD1	TGTGCCAGCAGCATTACCCAGGGGGCCTACGAGCAGTACTTC	CASSITQGAYEQYF
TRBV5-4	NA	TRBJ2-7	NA	TGTGCCAGCGGCAAGGGGGGCCTCTACGAGCAGTACTTC	CASGKGGLYEQYF
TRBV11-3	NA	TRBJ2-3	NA	TGTGCCAGCAGCTTAACCAGACTGGATCCTAGCACAGATACGCAGTATTTT	CASSLTRLDPSTDTQYF
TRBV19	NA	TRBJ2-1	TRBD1	TGTGCCAGTGGGGGGTTCGGGACAGGGATCAATGAGCAGTTCTTC	CASGGFGTGINEQFF
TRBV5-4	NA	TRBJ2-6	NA	TGTGCCAGCAGCCTTCAACTTGGTGGGGCCAACGTCCTGACTTTC	CASSLQLGGANVLTF
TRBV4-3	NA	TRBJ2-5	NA	TGCGCCAGCAGCCATGGGCGGGGATTCGGGGAGACCCAGTACTTC	CASSHGRGFGETQYF
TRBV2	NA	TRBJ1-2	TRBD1	TGTGCCAGCAGTGAATTGGACAGGGATTTCTATGGCTACACCTTC	CASSELDRDFYGYTF
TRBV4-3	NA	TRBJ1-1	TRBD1	TGCGCCAGCAGCCAAGGGCCCCAGGGGGCGAACACTGAAGCTTTCTTT	CASSQGPQGANTEAFF
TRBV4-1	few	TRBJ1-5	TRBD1	TGCGCCAGCAGCCCCAAAGGGAGGGGGCGAATCGGCAATCAGCCCCAGCATTTT	CASSPKGRGRIGNQPQHF
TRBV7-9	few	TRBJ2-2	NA	TGTGCCAGCAGCTTTAGGGGGGACACCGGGGAGCTGTTTTTT	CASSFRGDTGELFF
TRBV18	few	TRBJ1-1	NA	TGTGCCAGCTCACCTTACAGTCTTGAAGCTTTCTTT	CASSPYSLEAFF
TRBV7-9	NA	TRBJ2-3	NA	TGTGCCAGCAGCTTCCTCGGGGAACGCACAGATACGCAGTATTTT	CASSFLGERTDTQYF